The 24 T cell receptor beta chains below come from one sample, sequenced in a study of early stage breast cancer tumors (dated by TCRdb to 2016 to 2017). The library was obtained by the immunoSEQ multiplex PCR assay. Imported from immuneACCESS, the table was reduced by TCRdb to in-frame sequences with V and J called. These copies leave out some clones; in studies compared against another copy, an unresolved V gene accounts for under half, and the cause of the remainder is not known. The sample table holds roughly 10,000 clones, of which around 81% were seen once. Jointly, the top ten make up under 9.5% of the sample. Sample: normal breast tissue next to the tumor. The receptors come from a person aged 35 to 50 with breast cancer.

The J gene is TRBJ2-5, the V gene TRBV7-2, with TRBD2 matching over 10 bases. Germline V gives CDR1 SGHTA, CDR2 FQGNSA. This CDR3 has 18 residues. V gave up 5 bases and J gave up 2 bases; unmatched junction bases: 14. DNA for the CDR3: TGTGCCAGCAGCCCTACTAGCGGGATGCTTAGAAAACAAGAGACCCAGTACTTC. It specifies CASSPTSGMLRKQETQYF.

CDR3 region: CASSTGATNEKLFF. CDR3 DNA sequence: TGTGCCAGCAGTACAGGGGCAACTAATGAAAAACTGTTTTTT. This chain joins TRBV6-1 and TRBJ1-4; 7 bases line up with TRBD1. CDR1 is MNHNS, CDR2 SASEGT, per germline. Unmatched junction bases numbered 0, after V lost 5 bases and J lost 0 bases. This CDR3 is 14 amino acids long.

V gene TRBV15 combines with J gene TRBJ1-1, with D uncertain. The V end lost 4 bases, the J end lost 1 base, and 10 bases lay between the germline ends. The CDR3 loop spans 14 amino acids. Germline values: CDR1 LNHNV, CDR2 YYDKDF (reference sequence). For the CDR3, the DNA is TGTGCCACCAGCATGCACAGCGGGAACACTGAAGCTTTCTTT. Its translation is CATSMHSGNTEAFF. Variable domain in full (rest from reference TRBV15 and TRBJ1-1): DAMVIQNPRYQVTQFGKPVTLSCSQTLNHNVMYWYQQKSSQAPKLLFHYYDKDFNNEADTPDNFQSRRPNTSFCFLDIRSPGLGDTAMYLCATSMHSGNTEAFFGQGTRLTVV.

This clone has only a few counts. DNA of the CDR3: TGTGCCAGCAGCTTACTAGCGGGAGTCCATGAGCAGTTCTTC. This sequence encodes CASSLLAGVHEQFF. This chain links TRBV5-6 with TRBJ2-1, with 11 bases aligning to TRBD2. Trimming cost V 2 bases and J 8 bases; bases outside gene matches: 3. Germline V lookup: CDR1 SGHDT, CDR2 YYEEEE. This CDR3 spans 14 amino acids.

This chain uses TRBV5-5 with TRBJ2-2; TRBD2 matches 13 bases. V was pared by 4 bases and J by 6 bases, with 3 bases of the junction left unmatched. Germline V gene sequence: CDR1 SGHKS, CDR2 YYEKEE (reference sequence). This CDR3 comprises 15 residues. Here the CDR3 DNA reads TGTGCCAGCAGCCTAGGACTAGCGGGAGCCGGGGAGCTGTTTTTT. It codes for CASSLGLAGAGELFF.

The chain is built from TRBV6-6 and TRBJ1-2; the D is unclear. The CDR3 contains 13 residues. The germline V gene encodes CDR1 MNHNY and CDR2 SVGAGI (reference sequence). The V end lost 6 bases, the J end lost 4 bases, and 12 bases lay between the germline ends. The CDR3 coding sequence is TGTGCCAGCAGCAAACAGAACCTCTATGGCTACACCTTC. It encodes CASSKQNLYGYTF.

CDR3 DNA sequence: TGTGCCAGCAGTGAACTAGCGGGAGACTACAATGAGCAGTTCTTC. Protein: CASSELAGDYNEQFF. This rearrangement joins TRBV6-1 to TRBJ2-1, with TRBD2 matching 10 bases. The germline CDR1 and CDR2 sequences are MNHNS and SASEGT. This CDR3 region has 15 residues. V shed 2 bases, J shed 3 bases, and the junction held 1 base outside the gene matches.

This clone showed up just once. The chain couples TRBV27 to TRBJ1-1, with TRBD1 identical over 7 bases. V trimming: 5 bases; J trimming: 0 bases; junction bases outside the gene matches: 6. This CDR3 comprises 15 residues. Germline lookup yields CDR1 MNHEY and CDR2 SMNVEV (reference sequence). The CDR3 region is CASSPRTGVNTEAFF. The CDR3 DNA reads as TGTGCCAGCAGTCCAAGGACAGGCGTGAACACTGAAGCTTTCTTT.

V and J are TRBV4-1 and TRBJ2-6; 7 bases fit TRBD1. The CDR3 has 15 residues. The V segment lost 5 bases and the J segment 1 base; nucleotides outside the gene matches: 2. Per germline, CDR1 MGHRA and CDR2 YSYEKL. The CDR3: CASSKGASGANVLTF. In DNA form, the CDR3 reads TGCGCCAGCAGCAAGGGGGCTTCTGGGGCCAACGTCCTGACTTTC.

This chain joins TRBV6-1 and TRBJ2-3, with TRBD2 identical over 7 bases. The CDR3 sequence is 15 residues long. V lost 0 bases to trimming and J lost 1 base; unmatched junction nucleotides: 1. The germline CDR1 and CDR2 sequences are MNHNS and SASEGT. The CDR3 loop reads CASSEALAGTDTQYF. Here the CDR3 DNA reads TGTGCCAGCAGTGAAGCTCTAGCGGGCACAGATACGCAGTATTTT.

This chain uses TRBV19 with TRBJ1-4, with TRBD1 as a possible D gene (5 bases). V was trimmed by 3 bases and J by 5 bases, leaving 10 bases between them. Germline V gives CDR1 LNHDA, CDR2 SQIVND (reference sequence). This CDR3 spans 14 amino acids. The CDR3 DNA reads TGTGCCAGTAGTATTACAGGCCCAAATGAAAAACTGTTTTTT. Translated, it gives CASSITGPNEKLFF.

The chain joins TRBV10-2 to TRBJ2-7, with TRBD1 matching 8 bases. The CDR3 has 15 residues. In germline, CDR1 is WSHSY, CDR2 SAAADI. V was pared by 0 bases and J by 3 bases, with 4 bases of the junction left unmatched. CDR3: CASSESYGTGYEQYF. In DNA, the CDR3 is TGCGCCAGCAGTGAGTCCTACGGGACAGGCTACGAGCAGTACTTC.

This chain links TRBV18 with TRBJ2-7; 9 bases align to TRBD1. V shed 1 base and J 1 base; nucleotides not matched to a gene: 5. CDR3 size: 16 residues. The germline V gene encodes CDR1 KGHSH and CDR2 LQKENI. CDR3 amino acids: CASSPRAQGASYEQYF. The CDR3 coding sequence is TGTGCCAGCTCACCACGGGCACAGGGGGCTTCCTACGAGCAGTACTTC.

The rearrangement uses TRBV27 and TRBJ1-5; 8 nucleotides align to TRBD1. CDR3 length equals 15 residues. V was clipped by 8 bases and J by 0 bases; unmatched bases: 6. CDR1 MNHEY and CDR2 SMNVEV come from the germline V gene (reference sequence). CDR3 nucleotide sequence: TGTGCCAGCGGGAAGACAGGGGATAGCAATCAGCCCCAGCATTTT. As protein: CASGKTGDSNQPQHF.

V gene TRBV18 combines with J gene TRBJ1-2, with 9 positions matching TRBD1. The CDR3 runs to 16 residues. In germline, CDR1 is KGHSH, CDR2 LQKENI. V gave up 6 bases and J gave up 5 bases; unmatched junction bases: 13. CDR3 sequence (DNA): TGTGCCAGCTCGTACACAGGGGGCCCTGACGGGTATGGCTACACCTTC. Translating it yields CASSYTGGPDGYGYTF.

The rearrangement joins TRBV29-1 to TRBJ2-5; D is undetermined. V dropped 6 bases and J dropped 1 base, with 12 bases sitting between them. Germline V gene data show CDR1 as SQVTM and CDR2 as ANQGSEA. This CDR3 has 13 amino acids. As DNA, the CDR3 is TGCAGCGTCCATTGGGCGACCCAAGAGACCCAGTACTTC. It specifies CSVHWATQETQYF.

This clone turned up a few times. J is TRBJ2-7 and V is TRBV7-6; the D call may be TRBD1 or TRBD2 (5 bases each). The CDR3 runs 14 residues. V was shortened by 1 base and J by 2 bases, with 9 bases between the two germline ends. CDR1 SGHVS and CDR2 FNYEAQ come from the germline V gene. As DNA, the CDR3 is TGTGCCAGCAGCTTAGGGACGGGGCCCTACGAGCAGTACTTC. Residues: CASSLGTGPYEQYF.

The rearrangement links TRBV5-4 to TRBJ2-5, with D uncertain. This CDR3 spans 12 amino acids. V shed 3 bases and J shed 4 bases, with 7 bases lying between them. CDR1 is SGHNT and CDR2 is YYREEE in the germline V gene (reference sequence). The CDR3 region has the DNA TGTGCCAGCAGCTCCAACTCAGAGACCCAGTACTTC. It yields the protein CASSSNSETQYF.

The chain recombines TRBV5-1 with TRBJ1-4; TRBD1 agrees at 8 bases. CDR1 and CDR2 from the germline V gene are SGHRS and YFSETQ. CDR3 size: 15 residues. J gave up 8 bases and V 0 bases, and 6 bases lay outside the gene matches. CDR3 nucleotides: TGCGCCAGCAGCTTGGACGGACAGGGAGGGGAAAAACTGTTTTTT. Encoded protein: CASSLDGQGGEKLFF.

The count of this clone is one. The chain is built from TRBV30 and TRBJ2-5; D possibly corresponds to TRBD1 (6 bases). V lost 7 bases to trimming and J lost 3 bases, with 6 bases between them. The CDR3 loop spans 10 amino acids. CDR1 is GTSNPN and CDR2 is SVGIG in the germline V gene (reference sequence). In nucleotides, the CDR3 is TGTGCCTCAGGGGAAGAGACCCAGTACTTC. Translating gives CASGEETQYF.

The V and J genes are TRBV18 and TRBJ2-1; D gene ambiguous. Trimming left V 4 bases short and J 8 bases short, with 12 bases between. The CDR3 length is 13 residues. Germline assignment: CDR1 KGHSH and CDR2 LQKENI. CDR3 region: CASSLPNLYEQFF. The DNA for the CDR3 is TGTGCCAGCTCACTCCCCAATCTTTATGAGCAGTTCTTC.

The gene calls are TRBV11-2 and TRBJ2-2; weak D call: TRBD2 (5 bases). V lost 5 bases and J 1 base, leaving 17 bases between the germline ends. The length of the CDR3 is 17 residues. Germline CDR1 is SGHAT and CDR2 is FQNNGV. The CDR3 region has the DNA TGTGCCAGCAGCCTTTCAGGCGCCCGGGGGAACACCGGGGAGCTGTTTTTT. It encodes CASSLSGARGNTGELFF.

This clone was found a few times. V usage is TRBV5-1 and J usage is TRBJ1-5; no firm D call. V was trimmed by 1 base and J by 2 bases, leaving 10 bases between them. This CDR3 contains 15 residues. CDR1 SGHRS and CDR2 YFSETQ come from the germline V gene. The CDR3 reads CASSLHGRGNQPQHF. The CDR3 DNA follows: TGCGCCAGCAGCTTGCACGGAAGGGGCAATCAGCCCCAGCATTTT.

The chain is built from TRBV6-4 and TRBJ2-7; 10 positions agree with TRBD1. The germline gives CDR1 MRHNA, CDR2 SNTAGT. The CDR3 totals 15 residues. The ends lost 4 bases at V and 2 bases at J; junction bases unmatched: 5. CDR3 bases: TGTGCCAGCAGTGGGGGACAGGGGAATGCCTACGAGCAGTACTTC. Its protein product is CASSGGQGNAYEQYF.